This T cell receptor (beta chain) comes out of a study of T cell repertoires in cytomegalovirus infection. Broader study findings: HLA-C-restricted, CMV-specific TCR beta clonotypes were dominant ex vivo.

CDR3 size: 18 residues. Trimming took 2 bases from V and 1 from J; bases not matched to a gene: 6. Per germline, CDR1 SGDLS and CDR2 YYNGEE. This clonotype was detected a few times. Its specificity is not known. Each CDR3 protein gets one entry after TCRdb re-called the reads with MiXCR. The table records under 350,000 distinct CDR3 sequences, 9.6% of them present only once. The V call is TRBV9, the J call TRBJ2-3; TRBD2 matches at 14 bases. Input material: PBMCs. This sequence was found in a human donor in good health (CMV status not recorded). Some clones in this sample may be carry-over from other donors' samples. CDR3 sequence: CASSVTSGGAYGTDTQYF. CDR3 nucleotides: TGTGCCAGCAGCGTGACTAGCGGGGGGGCCTACGGCACAGATACGCAGTATTTT.